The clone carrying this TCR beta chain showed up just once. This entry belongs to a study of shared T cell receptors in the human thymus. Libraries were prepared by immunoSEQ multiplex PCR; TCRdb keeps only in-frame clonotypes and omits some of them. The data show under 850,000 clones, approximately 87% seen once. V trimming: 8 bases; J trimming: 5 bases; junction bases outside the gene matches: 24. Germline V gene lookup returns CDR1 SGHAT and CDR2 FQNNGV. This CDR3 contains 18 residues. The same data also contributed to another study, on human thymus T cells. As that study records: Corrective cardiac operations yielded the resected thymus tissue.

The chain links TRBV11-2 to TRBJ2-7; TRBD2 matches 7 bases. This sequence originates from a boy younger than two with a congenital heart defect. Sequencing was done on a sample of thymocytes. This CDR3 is CASGPGSREKVKGHEQYF. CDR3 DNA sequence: TGTGCCAGCGGGCCCGGATCGCGGGAGAAGGTTAAGGGCCACGAGCAGTACTTC.